These 9 T cell receptor beta chains came from one sample sequenced in a study of tumor and adjacent non-tumor tissue in lung cancer. No cell sorting was done before RNA was extracted from the tissue. More than 3 cm separated this lung sample from the edge of the tumor. A modified ARM-PCR protocol with three rounds of nested PCR amplified TCRbeta. MiXCR, applied by TCRdb to the multiplex PCR reads, yields one record per CDR3 protein. The sample has tens of thousands of distinct CDR3 sequences, less than 70% seen once. Sequencing was carried out using distant non-tumor lung tissue. The source of these receptors is a woman aged 40 to 50 with non-small cell lung cancer.

This clonotype rates as medium-sized. This chain uses TRBV11-2 with TRBJ2-7; D possibly corresponds to TRBD2 (5 bases). Germline values: CDR1 SGHAT, CDR2 FQNNGV. This CDR3 region has 14 residues. V lost 3 bases, J lost 2 bases, and 11 bases lay in between. In DNA, the CDR3 is TGTGCCAGCAGCTTGTATGGAGGACCCTACGAGCAGTACTTC. This gives the protein CASSLYGGPYEQYF. The entire variable domain, with the rest obtained from reference TRBV11-2 and TRBJ2-7, is as follows: EAGVAQSPRYKIIEKRQSVAFWCNPISGHATLYWYQQILGQGPKLLIQFQNNGVVDDSQLPKDRFSAERLKGVDSTLKIQPAKLEDSAVYLCASSLYGGPYEQYFGPGTRLTVT.

This clonotype was seen ten or more times. CDR3 sequence reads: CASSQGVRYEQFF. The CDR3 DNA reads as TGCGCCAGCAGCCAAGGTGTTCGATATGAGCAGTTCTTC. V gene TRBV4-1 combines with J gene TRBJ2-1; no clear D gene. Trimming stripped 1 base from V and 8 bases from J, with 9 bases between. The CDR3 loop spans 13 amino acids. From germline, CDR1 is MGHRA and CDR2 YSYEKL.

About this clonotype itself: Since a much larger clone is just one base distant, this may be a read error. Because the CDR3 is missing its conserved closing phenylalanine or tryptophan, this is likely a read error. V is TRBV20-1 and J is TRBJ2-7; no reliable D call. CDR1 DFQATT and CDR2 SNEGSKA come from the germline V gene (reference sequence). The CDR3 is 15 residues long. The V end lost 5 bases, the J end lost 0 bases, and 17 bases lay between the germline ends. The CDR3 DNA reads TGCAGTGCTGAGCGACTGCAATTAAGCTCCTACGAGCAGTACCTC. Translation: CSAERLQLSSYEQYL.

Concerning this clonotype: Just one base apart from a much larger clone, this may be a read error. The chain carries TRBV6-5 and TRBJ2-4, with TRBD1 matching over 10 bases. The trim removed 8 bases at V and 0 bases at J, leaving 4 bases unmatched. The CDR3 contains 15 residues. Germline V gene sequence: CDR1 MNHEY, CDR2 SVGAGI. CDR3: CASLGQGLAKNIQYF. In DNA form, the CDR3 reads TGTGCCAGCTTGGGACAGGGGCTAGCCAAAAACATTCAGTACTTC.

This clonotype was detected ten times or more. The chain joins TRBV4-1 to TRBJ2-3, with 11 positions matching TRBD2. The CDR3 consists of 18 residues. The germline V gene has CDR1 MGHRA and CDR2 YSYEKL. Germline trimming cut 2 bases from V and 4 bases from J; bases unmatched to any gene: 11. As DNA, the CDR3 is TGCGCCAGCAGCCAATCCCCTATAGCGGGGGGGCCCGCAGATACGCAGTATTTT. Encoded protein: CASSQSPIAGGPADTQYF.

On this clonotype: The CDR3 does not end in the conserved phenylalanine or tryptophan, so this is likely a read error. This chain joins TRBV11-2 and TRBJ2-7; D is unresolved. Trimming took 5 bases from V and 4 from J, leaving 9 bases between them. The CDR3 length is 12 residues. Germline values: CDR1 SGHAT, CDR2 FQNNGV. This chain's CDR3 is CASSPSVYEQYS. The CDR3 DNA reads as TGTGCCAGCAGCCCAAGCGTGTACGAGCAGTACTCC.

A note on this clonotype: A read error may be the cause here, since a much bigger clone is one base away. This chain uses TRBV28 with TRBJ1-1; D gene ambiguous. From germline, CDR1 is MDHEN and CDR2 SYDVKM. The CDR3 totals 12 residues. V was clipped by 4 bases and J by 3 bases, with 6 bases between them. In DNA form, the CDR3 reads TGTGCCAGCAGTTCGGATTACACTGAAGCTTTCTTT. Its protein is CASSSDYTEAFF.

Concerning this clonotype: A read error may explain this, as a much larger clone is one base away. This CDR3 is missing its conserved last phenylalanine or tryptophan, likely due to a read error. The rearrangement joins TRBV10-2 to TRBJ2-3, with 8 bases that match TRBD1. V was clipped by 4 bases and J by 1 base; unmatched bases: 4. CDR1 and CDR2 (germline): WSHSY, SAAADI. The CDR3 is 15 residues long. DNA of the CDR3: TGCGCCAGCAGTGTCAGGACAGGGCGCACAGATACGCAGTATTAT. Translated, it gives CASSVRTGRTDTQYY.

In its sample, this clonotype was seen once. The junction departs from the called germline gene at one end, perhaps through a read error. The J gene is TRBJ2-2, the V gene TRBV6-5; TRBD2 aligns across 8 bases. The V gene's germline CDR1 is MNHEY and CDR2 SVGAGI. The CDR3 extends over 16 amino acids. CDR3 sequence (DNA): TGTGCCAGCACTTCCACTGCGGGGGGCAGGACCGGGGGGCTGTTTTTT. It codes for CASTSTAGGRTGGLFF.